Listed below are T cell receptor beta chains from one sample, sequenced in a study of blood T cell repertoires in COVID-19. Using immunoSEQ multiplex PCR, the repertoire was profiled, and TCRdb retains in-frame clones only, with some absent. This repertoire shows hundreds of thousands of clones, roughly 86% found once; its top ten account for 3%. Material: peripheral blood. The receptor set was obtained from a man in his 60s with acute or convalescent COVID-19. The CDR3 runs from the conserved cysteine through the conserved F or W. The D gene is left open where the match is weak. Some rows have no size entry. The others give once, few or many, or a class for an expanded clone.

abundance	v_gene	j_gene	d_gene	CDR3aa	CDR3nt
once	TRBV5-5	TRBJ2-3	TRBD1	CASSPYAGTETDTQYF	TGTGCCAGCAGCCCCTACGCCGGGACAGAGACAGATACGCAGTATTTT
NA	TRBV6-5	TRBJ1-1	TRBD1	CASRRHRGRTEAFF	TGTGCCAGCAGGCGTCACAGGGGAAGGACTGAAGCTTTCTTT
NA	TRBV7-9	TRBJ1-2	TRBD1	CASSLEGTGGHGYTF	TGTGCCAGCAGCTTAGAGGGGACAGGGGGCCATGGCTACACCTTC
NA	TRBV13	TRBJ2-3	TRBD1	CASSLPGQGFGADTQYF	TGTGCCAGCAGCCTGCCCGGACAGGGGTTCGGCGCAGATACGCAGTATTTT
NA	TRBV11-2	TRBJ1-4	NA	CASNNRVENEKLFF	TGTGCCAGCAACAACCGGGTGGAGAATGAAAAACTGTTTTTT
once	TRBV3-1/TRBV3-2	TRBJ1-4	NA	CASSQVPTSNEKLFF	TGTGCCAGCAGCCAAGTGCCAACTTCTAATGAAAAACTGTTTTTT
NA	TRBV3-1/TRBV3-2	TRBJ1-2	TRBD1	CAVAQGPANYGYTF	TGTGCCGTCGCACAGGGGCCAGCTAACTATGGCTACACCTTC
NA	TRBV30	TRBJ1-4	NA	CAWSAPGLVNEKLFF	TGTGCCTGGAGTGCCCCGGGACTGGTTAATGAAAAACTGTTTTTT
NA	TRBV5-4	TRBJ2-7	TRBD2	CASSFSGGSYEQYF	TGTGCCAGCAGTTTTTCGGGGGGAAGCTACGAGCAGTACTTC
NA	TRBV7-9	TRBJ2-2	TRBD2	CASSARGGSAGELFF	TGTGCCAGCAGCGCACGGGGGGGCTCCGCCGGGGAGCTGTTTTTT
NA	TRBV4-2	TRBJ2-3	TRBD1	CASSESVGGGSDTQYF	TGTGCCAGCAGCGAGTCAGTAGGGGGCGGTTCCGATACGCAGTATTTT